Each of the 10 T cell receptor beta chains below was sequenced from the same sample in a study of vaccination and CD4 T cells after COVID-19. No cognate antigen is known for these TCRs. Treatment given: approximately 9-day PBMC culture with coronavirus spike peptide pools or control peptides (ViraFEST assay). Sequenced with the Oncomine TCR Beta short-read assay was DNA taken from cultured CD4+ T cells. In TCRdb, the PCR reads were re-called with MiXCR into one record per CDR3 protein. The sample records about 19,000 distinct CDR3 sequences, 51% being singletons. The sample here was CD4+ T cells from blood, cultured in vitro, taken before SARS-CoV-2 vaccination. These receptors originate from a human donor who had recovered from COVID-19.

This clonotype was seen a handful of times. The chain combines TRBV6-1 with TRBJ1-1; TRBD1 agrees at 10 bases. The CDR3 runs 13 residues. V lost 2 bases, J lost 11 bases, and 5 bases stayed unmatched. Germline-derived CDR1 and CDR2 are MNHNS and SASEGT. The CDR3 spells CASSELRQGAAFF. The CDR3 DNA is TGTGCCAGCAGTGAATTGAGACAGGGGGCGGCTTTCTTT.

This clonotype was counted a few times. V gene TRBV20-1 combines with J gene TRBJ1-6; D is possibly TRBD1 (6 bases). CDR1 is DFQATT, CDR2 SNEGSKA, per germline (reference sequence). V was shortened by 3 bases and J by 7 bases, with 13 bases between the two germline ends. CDR3 length equals 14 residues. The CDR3 region is CSASVEGVNSPLHF. CDR3 nucleotide sequence: TGCAGTGCTAGCGTAGAGGGGGTCAATTCACCCCTCCACTTT.

The chain couples TRBV28 to TRBJ2-5; TRBD2 matches 12 bases. Trimming cost V 3 bases and J 2 bases; bases outside gene matches: 1. Germline assignment: CDR1 MDHEN and CDR2 SYDVKM. The CDR3 covers 15 residues. For the CDR3, the DNA is TGTGCCAGCAGTTTGACTAGCGGGGGACAAGAGACCCAGTACTTC. Encoded protein: CASSLTSGGQETQYF.

The J gene is TRBJ1-1, the V gene TRBV7-9; D remains unclear. With 2 bases removed from V and 3 bases from J, the gap between germline ends came to 16 bases. The CDR3 extends over 16 amino acids. CDR1 and CDR2 from the germline V gene are SEHNR and FQNEAQ (reference sequence). The CDR3 DNA reads as TGTGCCAGCAGCTTAAGGGTCAGACTCCTTGACACTGAAGCTTTCTTT. It codes for CASSLRVRLLDTEAFF. Together with reference TRBV7-9 and TRBJ1-1, the CDR3 gives the full variable domain: DTGVSQNPRHKITKRGQNVTFRCDPISEHNRLYWYRQTLGQGPEFLTYFQNEAQLEKSRLLSDRFSAERPKGSFSTLEIQRTEQGDSAMYLCASSLRVRLLDTEAFFGQGTRLTVV.

The genes are TRBV28 and TRBJ1-2, with a tentative D call TRBD1 (6 bases). CDR3 length: 13 amino acids. CDR1 MDHEN and CDR2 SYDVKM come from the germline V gene. Trimming removed 4 bases at V and 4 bases at J, with 10 bases between. As DNA, the CDR3 is TGTGCCAGCAGTTCCGGGACAACCTATGGCTACACCTTC. Translating it yields CASSSGTTYGYTF.

The table lists this clonotype with a few counts. The chain joins TRBV15 to TRBJ2-7; possible D gene TRBD1, 5 bases. The germline V and J ends were trimmed by 0 bases and 3 bases, with 9 bases remaining between them. Germline V gene sequence: CDR1 LNHNV, CDR2 YYDKDF (reference sequence). There are 14 residues in the CDR3. CDR3 loop: CATSRDKQGYEQYF. The CDR3 nucleotides read TGTGCCACCAGCAGAGATAAGCAGGGCTACGAGCAGTACTTC.

This clonotype was seen a few times. V gene TRBV2 combines with J gene TRBJ1-6; D not certain. This CDR3 contains 15 residues. Per the germline V gene, CDR1 is SNHLY and CDR2 is FYNNEI. V was pared by 2 bases and J by 8 bases, with 13 bases between. This CDR3 reads CASSEMARGDSPLHF. CDR3 sequence (DNA): TGTGCCAGCAGTGAAATGGCCAGAGGCGATTCACCCCTCCACTTT.

This clonotype has a handful of counts. The chain uses TRBV20-1 and TRBJ2-2, with 8 positions matching TRBD2. V was pared by 3 bases and J by 2 bases, with 5 bases of the junction left unmatched. Germline V CDR1 and CDR2: DFQATT, SNEGSKA (reference sequence). The CDR3 runs 15 residues. CDR3 sequence: CSARRLAPNTGELFF. DNA of the CDR3: TGCAGTGCTAGGAGACTAGCGCCCAACACCGGGGAGCTGTTTTTT.

V and J are TRBV2 and TRBJ1-2; 8 nucleotides align to TRBD1. This CDR3 is 12 amino acids long. V lost 6 bases and J lost 4; bases outside the gene matches: 1. CDR1 is SNHLY, CDR2 FYNNEI, per germline. CDR3 loop: CASRGQGYGYTF. The CDR3 region has the DNA TGTGCCAGCAGAGGACAGGGCTATGGCTACACCTTC. The whole variable domain, remainder taken from reference TRBV2 and TRBJ1-2, is EPEVTQTPSHQVTQMGQEVILRCVPISNHLYFYWYRQILGQKVEFLVSFYNNEISEKSEIFDDQFSVERPDGSNFTLKIRSTKLEDSAMYFCASRGQGYGYTFGSGTRLTVV.

The chain uses TRBV18 and TRBJ1-5; the D is unclear. This CDR3 has 13 amino acids. Deletions cut 2 bases from V and 5 bases from J, with 7 bases between. The germline gives CDR1 KGHSH, CDR2 LQKENI. Here the CDR3 reads CASSPGSDQPQHF. Written as DNA, the CDR3 is TGTGCCAGCTCACCAGGGTCGGATCAGCCCCAGCATTTT.